The 9 T cell receptor beta chains in this list originate from one sample, sequenced in a study of cytomegalovirus exposure and HLA in healthy donors. The PCR contained 60 Vbeta and 13 Jbeta primers. Here immunoSEQ multiplex PCR was the method, and the copy in TCRdb shows in-frame clones only, minus some. The sample yields about 140,000 clones, around three quarters seen once. The material sequenced was PBMCs. The receptor source for this set is a woman aged 18 to 35 in good health and CMV-seropositive.

V gene TRBV6-5 combines with J gene TRBJ2-5; D may be TRBD1 (6 bases). The J call is in doubt because the DNA end fits TRBJ2-7 better. Looked up from germline, CDR1 is MNHEY and CDR2 is SVGAGI. CDR3 size: 15 residues. CDR3 nucleotides: TGTGCCAGCACCGCTACGACAGGCAGTGTAGACGAGCAGTACTTC. It is translated as CASTATTGSVDEQYF.

Details on this clone: Germline is not matched at one junction end, which may reflect a read error. The V and J genes are TRBV25-1 and TRBJ2-7, with D possibly TRBD1 on 5 matching bases. CDR3 size: 12 residues. The V gene's germline CDR1 is MGHDK and CDR2 SYGVNS. This chain's CDR3 is CASSELGVSRDF. In DNA, the CDR3 is TGTGCCAGCAGTGAATTAGGGGTTTCCCGGGACTTC.

This clone has only a few counts. The rearrangement links TRBV19 to TRBJ1-3; D remains unclear. V lost 8 bases to trimming and J lost 4 bases, with 6 bases between them. In germline, CDR1 is LNHDA, CDR2 SQIVND (reference sequence). This CDR3 is built from 11 residues. In DNA, the CDR3 is TGTGCCAGTCAACAAGGAAACACCATATATTTT. It specifies CASQQGNTIYF. Combining the CDR3 with reference TRBV19 and TRBJ1-3 gives the whole variable domain DGGITQSPKYLFRKEGQNVTLSCEQNLNHDAMYWYRQDPGQGLRLIYYSQIVNDFQKGDIAEGYSVSREKKESFPLTVTSAQKNPTAFYLCASQQGNTIYFGEGSWLTVV.

There are a few counts of this clone. V usage is TRBV28 and J usage is TRBJ1-1; no firm D call. Trimming took off 3 bases at V and 5 bases at J, with 13 bases between the two ends. The CDR3 is 14 residues long. Germline V gene data show CDR1 as MDHEN and CDR2 as SYDVKM. CDR3: CASSLGRPGTEAFF. As DNA, the CDR3 is TGTGCCAGCAGTTTGGGCAGACCGGGGACTGAAGCTTTCTTT. Full variable domain (remainder filled in from reference TRBV28 and TRBJ1-1): DVKVTQSSRYLVKRTGEKVFLECVQDMDHENMFWYRQDPGLGLRLIYFSYDVKMKEKGDIPEGYSVSREKKERFSLILESASTNQTSMYLCASSLGRPGTEAFFGQGTRLTVV.

This chain uses TRBV7-2 with TRBJ2-4; D gene ambiguous. CDR1 is SGHTA, CDR2 FQGNSA, per germline. The CDR3 is 15 amino acids. Trimming stripped 2 bases from V and 2 bases from J, with 10 bases between. The CDR3 spells CASSLTPGTKNIQYF. The CDR3 DNA sequence: TGTGCCAGCAGCTTAACTCCCGGTACCAAAAACATTCAGTACTTC.

The V call is TRBV1, the J call TRBJ2-5; the table's D call, TRBD2, has no DNA check behind it. TRBV1 is a recognized pseudogene. This CDR3 comprises 15 residues. CDR3 sequence reads: CTSSQDPPGQETQYF. The CDR3 DNA follows: TGCACCAGCAGCCAAGATCCGCCGGGCCAAGAGACCCAGTACTTC.

The chain couples TRBV29-1 to TRBJ2-1; possibly TRBD1 for D (6 bases). Germline V gene sequence: CDR1 SQVTM, CDR2 ANQGSEA. This CDR3 spans 14 amino acids. The V gene lost 3 bases and the J gene lost 3 bases, with 12 bases spanning the gap. CDR3 sequence (DNA): TGCAGCGTTGATGCCGGGACACTCTACAATGAGCAGTTCTTC. Its translation is CSVDAGTLYNEQFF.

In the case of this clone: Given the absence of the conserved phenylalanine or tryptophan at the CDR3 end, a read error is likely. V is TRBV30 and J is TRBJ2-4; TRBD2 matches at 8 bases. This CDR3 has 15 amino acids. Germline V lookup: CDR1 GTSNPN, CDR2 SVGIG (reference sequence). The ends lost 2 bases at V and 0 bases at J; junction bases unmatched: 3. CDR3 amino acids: CAWSTGGLAKNIQYL. The DNA for the CDR3 is TGTGCCTGGAGTACGGGGGGGTTAGCCAAAAACATTCAGTACCTC.

This chain links TRBV19 with TRBJ1-1, with a possible D match to TRBD1 (6 bases). Deletions cut 5 bases from V and 0 bases from J, with 19 bases between. The CDR3 is 17 amino acids. CDR1 is LNHDA, CDR2 SQIVND, per germline (reference sequence). This CDR3 is CASSRDIIRGLNTEAFF. The CDR3 region has the DNA TGTGCCAGTAGTCGGGACATCATCCGAGGATTGAACACTGAAGCTTTCTTT.